These 10 T cell receptor beta chains were sequenced from one sample in a study of OX40 agonist ivuxolimab in advanced cancers. The receptor library was made with the immunoSEQ multiplex PCR assay. Not all clones reach the TCRdb copy of this immuneACCESS table, which keeps in-frame sequences only. Checked studies attribute under half of the gap to unresolved V genes and leave the rest unexplained. The sample yields roughly 58,000 clones; approximately 86% were counted once. The ten largest clonotypes hold 0.76% of the sample. This material consisted of CD4+ or CD8+ T cells sorted from blood, taken in a trial of the OX40 agonist ivuxolimab. The source of these receptors is an adult with an advanced solid tumor such as melanoma, head and neck, liver or kidney cancer.

To note about this clone: Other DNA sequences from this sample encode an identical CDR3 as well. The V call is TRBV29-1, the J call TRBJ2-7; TRBD1 might be the D (7 bases). This CDR3 spans 13 amino acids. The V and J ends lost 2 bases and 12 bases respectively, with 20 bases between them. CDR1 and CDR2 (germline): SQVTM, ANQGSEA. The CDR3 loop is CSVESPGQRVVYF. The CDR3 coding sequence is TGCAGCGTTGAATCTCCGGGACAGCGGGTTGTGTACTTC.

Worth noting for this clone: The same CDR3 arises from other DNA sequences in this sample as well. This chain joins TRBV27 and TRBJ2-5; D may correspond to TRBD1 or TRBD2 (5 bases each). V lost 0 bases to trimming and J lost 4 bases, with 9 bases between them. Germline CDR1 MNHEY, CDR2 SMNVEV (reference sequence). CDR3 length equals 14 residues. CDR3 DNA sequence: TGTGCCAGCAGTTTATCGAGGGGCCGAGAGACCCAGTACTTC. Its protein product is CASSLSRGRETQYF.

CDR3 in amino acids: CASSLTSGSPYNEQFF. The DNA of the CDR3 is TGTGCCAGCAGCTTAACTAGCGGGAGCCCCTACAATGAGCAGTTCTTC. The chain combines TRBV7-2 with TRBJ2-1, with 11 nucleotides matching TRBD2. Germline V gene lookup returns CDR1 SGHTA and CDR2 FQGNSA. The junction had 2 bases not matched to a gene; V was cut back by 2 bases and J by 2 bases. CDR3 length equals 16 residues.

This chain links TRBV4-3 with TRBJ1-4, with D tentatively TRBD1 (6 bases). The CDR3 has 16 amino acids. In germline, CDR1 is LGHNA, CDR2 YSLEER. V lost 0 bases and J 5 bases, leaving 13 bases between the germline ends. The DNA of the CDR3 is TGCGCCAGCAGCCAAGATGGGGGCAGCACGAATGAAAAACTGTTTTTT. Encoded protein: CASSQDGGSTNEKLFF.

The chain has TRBV29-1 and TRBJ2-3; no firm D call. Germline CDR1 SQVTM, CDR2 ANQGSEA. V was cut by 3 bases and J by 0 bases, with 10 bases left in between. There are 14 residues in the CDR3. Here the CDR3 reads CSVDPGYSTDTQYF. CDR3 sequence (DNA): TGCAGCGTTGACCCGGGCTACAGCACAGATACGCAGTATTTT.

This clone was found once. The chain recombines TRBV19 with TRBJ2-2; possible D gene TRBD1, 6 bases. Germline assignment: CDR1 LNHDA and CDR2 SQIVND (reference sequence). The CDR3 extends over 13 amino acids. V was trimmed by 6 bases and J by 6 bases, leaving 11 bases between them. The CDR3, as DNA: TGTGCCAGTAGAATCGGACAGTCCGGGGAGCTGTTTTTT. Encoded protein: CASRIGQSGELFF. The full variable domain, rest sourced from reference TRBV19 and TRBJ2-2, is DGGITQSPKYLFRKEGQNVTLSCEQNLNHDAMYWYRQDPGQGLRLIYYSQIVNDFQKGDIAEGYSVSREKKESFPLTVTSAQKNPTAFYLCASRIGQSGELFFGEGSRLTVL.

The chain recombines TRBV5-4 with TRBJ1-5; D ambiguous. V lost 0 bases and J 3 bases, leaving 4 bases between the germline ends. The CDR3 totals 13 residues. Germline V gene data show CDR1 as SGHNT and CDR2 as YYREEE (reference sequence). The CDR3 nucleotides read TGTGCCAGCAGCTTGGGGGACAATCAGCCCCAGCATTTT. This sequence encodes CASSLGDNQPQHF.

The J gene is TRBJ2-1, the V gene TRBV29-1; 9 bases align to TRBD2. The trim removed 7 bases at V and 6 bases at J, leaving 7 bases unmatched. Germline V gene data show CDR1 as SQVTM and CDR2 as ANQGSEA. This CDR3 has 13 residues. CDR3 DNA sequence: TGCAGCGACCGTAGCGGGAGCTTCAATGAGCAGTTCTTC. Translating it yields CSDRSGSFNEQFF.

This clone was observed once. The chain joins TRBV6-5 to TRBJ1-2; D call uncertain. In germline, CDR1 is MNHEY, CDR2 SVGAGI. The CDR3 has 14 residues. Trimming took off 6 bases at V and 3 bases at J, with 14 bases between the two ends. In DNA, the CDR3 is TGTGCCAGCAGGCCACTCGATACGGACTATGGCTACACCTTC. Its translation: CASRPLDTDYGYTF.

CDR3 DNA sequence: TGTGCCAGCAGCCAAGGGACAGGGTTTCAGCCCCAGCATTTT. Protein: CASSQGTGFQPQHF. V usage is TRBV9 and J usage is TRBJ1-5, with 9 nucleotides matching TRBD1. This CDR3 spans 14 amino acids. CDR1 is SGDLS and CDR2 is YYNGEE in the germline V gene. J was trimmed by 6 bases and V by 4 bases; bases with no gene match: 5.